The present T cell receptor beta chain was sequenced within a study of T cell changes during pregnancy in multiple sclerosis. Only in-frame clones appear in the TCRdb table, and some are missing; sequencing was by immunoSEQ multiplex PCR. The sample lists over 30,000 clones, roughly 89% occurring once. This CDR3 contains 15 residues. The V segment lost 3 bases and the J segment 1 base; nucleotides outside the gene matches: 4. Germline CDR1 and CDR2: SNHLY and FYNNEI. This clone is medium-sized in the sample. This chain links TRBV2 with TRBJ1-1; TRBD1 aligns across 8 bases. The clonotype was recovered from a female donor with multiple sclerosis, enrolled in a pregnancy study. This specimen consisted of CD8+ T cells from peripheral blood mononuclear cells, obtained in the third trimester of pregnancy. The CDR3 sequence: CASSEAGTGNTEAFF. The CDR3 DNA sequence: TGTGCCAGCAGTGAGGCCGGGACAGGGAACACTGAAGCTTTCTTT. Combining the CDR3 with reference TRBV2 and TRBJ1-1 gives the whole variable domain EPEVTQTPSHQVTQMGQEVILRCVPISNHLYFYWYRQILGQKVEFLVSFYNNEISEKSEIFDDQFSVERPDGSNFTLKIRSTKLEDSAMYFCASSEAGTGNTEAFFGQGTRLTVV.